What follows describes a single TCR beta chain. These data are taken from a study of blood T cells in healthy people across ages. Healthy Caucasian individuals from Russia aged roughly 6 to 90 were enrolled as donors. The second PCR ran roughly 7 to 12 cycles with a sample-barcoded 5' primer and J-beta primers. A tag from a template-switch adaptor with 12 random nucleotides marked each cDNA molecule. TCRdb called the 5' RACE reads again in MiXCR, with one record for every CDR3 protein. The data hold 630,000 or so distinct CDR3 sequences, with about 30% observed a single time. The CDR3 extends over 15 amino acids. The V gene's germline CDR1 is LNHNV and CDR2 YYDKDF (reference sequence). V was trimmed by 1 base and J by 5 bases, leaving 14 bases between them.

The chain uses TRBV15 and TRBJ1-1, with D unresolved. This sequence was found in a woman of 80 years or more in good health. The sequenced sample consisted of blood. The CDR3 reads CATSRGGGLGTEAFF. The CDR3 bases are TGTGCCACCAGCAGAGGGGGAGGCTTGGGGACTGAAGCTTTCTTT.